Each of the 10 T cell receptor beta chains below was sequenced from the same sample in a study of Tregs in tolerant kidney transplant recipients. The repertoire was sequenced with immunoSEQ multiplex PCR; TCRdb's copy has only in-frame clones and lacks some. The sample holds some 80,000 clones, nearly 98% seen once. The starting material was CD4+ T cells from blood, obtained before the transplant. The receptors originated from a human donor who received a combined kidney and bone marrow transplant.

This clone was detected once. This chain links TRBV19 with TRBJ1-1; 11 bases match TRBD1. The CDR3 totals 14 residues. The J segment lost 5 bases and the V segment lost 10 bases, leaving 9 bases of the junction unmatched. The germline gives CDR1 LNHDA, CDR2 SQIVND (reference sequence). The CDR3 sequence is CATEGQGVRTEAFF. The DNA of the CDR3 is TGTGCCACAGAGGGACAGGGGGTTCGGACTGAAGCTTTCTTT.

The CDR3 here is CASSYNRGSGNTIYF. The CDR3 nucleotides read TGTGCCAGCAGTTATAACCGGGGCTCTGGAAACACCATATATTTT. The rearrangement links TRBV5-5 to TRBJ1-3, with unresolved D. Trimming stripped 5 bases from V and 0 bases from J, with 12 bases between. This CDR3 spans 15 amino acids. From germline, CDR1 is SGHKS and CDR2 YYEKEE (reference sequence). Based on the CDR3 plus reference TRBV5-5 and TRBJ1-3, the full variable domain is DAGVTQSPTHLIKTRGQQVTLRCSPISGHKSVSWYQQVLGQGPQFIFQYYEKEERGRGNFPDRFSARQFPNYSSELNVNALLLGDSALYLCASSYNRGSGNTIYFGEGSWLTVV.

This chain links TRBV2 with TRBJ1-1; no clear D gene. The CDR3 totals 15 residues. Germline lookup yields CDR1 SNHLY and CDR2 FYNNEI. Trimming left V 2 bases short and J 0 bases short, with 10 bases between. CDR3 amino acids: CASSEPGELNTEAFF. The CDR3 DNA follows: TGTGCCAGCAGTGAACCCGGGGAACTGAACACTGAAGCTTTCTTT.

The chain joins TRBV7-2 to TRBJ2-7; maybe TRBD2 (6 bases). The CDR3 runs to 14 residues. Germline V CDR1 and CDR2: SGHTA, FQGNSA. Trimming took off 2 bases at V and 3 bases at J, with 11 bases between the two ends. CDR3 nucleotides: TGTGCCAGCAGCTTATTAGCGGACCACTACGAGCAGTACTTC. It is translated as CASSLLADHYEQYF.

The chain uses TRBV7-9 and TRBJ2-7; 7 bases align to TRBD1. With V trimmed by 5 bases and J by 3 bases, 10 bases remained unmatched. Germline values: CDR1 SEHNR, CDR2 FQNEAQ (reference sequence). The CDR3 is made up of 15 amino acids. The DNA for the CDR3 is TGTGCCAGCAGCGACCCAGGGGGATTCGGCTACGAGCAGTACTTC. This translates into CASSDPGGFGYEQYF. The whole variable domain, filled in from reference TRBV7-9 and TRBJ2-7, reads DTGVSQNPRHKITKRGQNVTFRCDPISEHNRLYWYRQTLGQGPEFLTYFQNEAQLEKSRLLSDRFSAERPKGSFSTLEIQRTEQGDSAMYLCASSDPGGFGYEQYFGPGTRLTVT.

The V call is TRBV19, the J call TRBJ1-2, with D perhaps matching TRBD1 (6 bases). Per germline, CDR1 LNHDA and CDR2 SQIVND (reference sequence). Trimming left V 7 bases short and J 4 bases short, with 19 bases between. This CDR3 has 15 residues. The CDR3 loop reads CASKPRQVLFYGYTF. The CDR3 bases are TGTGCCAGTAAGCCGCGACAGGTACTCTTCTATGGCTACACCTTC.

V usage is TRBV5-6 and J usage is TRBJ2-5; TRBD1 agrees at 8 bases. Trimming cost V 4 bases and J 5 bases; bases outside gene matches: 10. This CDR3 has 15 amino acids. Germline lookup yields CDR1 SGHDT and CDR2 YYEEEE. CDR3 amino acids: CASSHDRGSKETQYF. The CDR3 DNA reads TGTGCCAGCAGCCACGACAGGGGCTCCAAGGAGACCCAGTACTTC. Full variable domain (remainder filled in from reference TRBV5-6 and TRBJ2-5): DAGVTQSPTHLIKTRGQQVTLRCSPKSGHDTVSWYQQALGQGPQFIFQYYEEEERQRGNFPDRFSGHQFPNYSSELNVNALLLGDSALYLCASSHDRGSKETQYFGPGTRLLVL.

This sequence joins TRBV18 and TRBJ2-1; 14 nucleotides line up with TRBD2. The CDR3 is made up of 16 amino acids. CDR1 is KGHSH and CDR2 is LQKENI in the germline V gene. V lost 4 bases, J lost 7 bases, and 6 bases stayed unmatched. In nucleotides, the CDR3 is TGTGCCAGCTCACTGGGACTAGCGGGAGTAGGTAATGAGCAGTTCTTC. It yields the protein CASSLGLAGVGNEQFF.

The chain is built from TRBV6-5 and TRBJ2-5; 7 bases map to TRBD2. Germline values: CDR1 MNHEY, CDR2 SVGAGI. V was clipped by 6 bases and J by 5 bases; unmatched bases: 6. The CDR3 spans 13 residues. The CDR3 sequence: CASRHPGRETQYF. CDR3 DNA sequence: TGTGCCAGCAGACACCCCGGGAGGGAGACCCAGTACTTC.

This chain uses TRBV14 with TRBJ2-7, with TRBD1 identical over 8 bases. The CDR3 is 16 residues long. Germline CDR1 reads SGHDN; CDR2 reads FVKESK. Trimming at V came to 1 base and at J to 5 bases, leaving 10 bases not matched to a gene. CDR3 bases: TGTGCCAGCAGCCAAGTAATGTCGGACAGGGCGCACGAGCAGTACTTC. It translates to CASSQVMSDRAHEQYF.